This TCR beta chain emerged from a study of T cells in Graves' hyperthyroidism and ophthalmopathy. This clonotype was detected only once. There were TCR beta CDR3 regions amplified from RNA transcripts. TCR CDR3 regions were first amplified by RT-PCR with HTBI primers. TCRdb ran MiXCR on the multiplex PCR reads and lists one entry per CDR3 protein. The sample shows about 610,000 distinct CDR3 sequences, 46% of them seen only once. The sequenced sample was peripheral blood or thyroid tissue (not recorded which). This TCR came from a woman aged 18-29 years with Graves' hyperthyroidism.

CDR3 nucleotide sequence: TGTGCCAGGGAGACGGAGCAGCCCCAGCATTTT. It encodes CARETEQPQHF. V and J are TRBV2 and TRBJ1-5; D gene uncertain. Trimming took 9 bases from V and 7 from J, leaving 10 bases between them. CDR1 and CDR2 from the germline V gene are SNHLY and FYNNEI. The CDR3 is 11 residues long.